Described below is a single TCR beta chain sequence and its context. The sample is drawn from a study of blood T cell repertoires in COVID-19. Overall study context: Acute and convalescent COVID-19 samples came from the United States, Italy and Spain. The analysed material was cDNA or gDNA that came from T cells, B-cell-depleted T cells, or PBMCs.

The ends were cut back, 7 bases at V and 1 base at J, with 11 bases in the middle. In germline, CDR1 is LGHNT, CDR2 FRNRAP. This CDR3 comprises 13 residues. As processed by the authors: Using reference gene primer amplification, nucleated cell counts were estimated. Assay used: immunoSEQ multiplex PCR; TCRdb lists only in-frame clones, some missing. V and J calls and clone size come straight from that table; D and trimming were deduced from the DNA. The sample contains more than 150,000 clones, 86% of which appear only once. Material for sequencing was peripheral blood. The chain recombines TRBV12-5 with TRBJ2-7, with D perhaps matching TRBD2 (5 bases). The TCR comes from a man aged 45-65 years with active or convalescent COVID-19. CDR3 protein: CASARDYSYEQYF. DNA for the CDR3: TGTGCTAGTGCCCGTGACTATTCCTACGAGCAGTACTTC. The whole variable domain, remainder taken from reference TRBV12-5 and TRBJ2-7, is DARVTQTPRHKVTEMGQEVTMRCQPILGHNTVFWYRQTMMQGLELLAYFRNRAPLDDSGMPKDRFSAEMPDATLATLKIQPSEPRDSAVYFCASARDYSYEQYFGPGTRLTVT.